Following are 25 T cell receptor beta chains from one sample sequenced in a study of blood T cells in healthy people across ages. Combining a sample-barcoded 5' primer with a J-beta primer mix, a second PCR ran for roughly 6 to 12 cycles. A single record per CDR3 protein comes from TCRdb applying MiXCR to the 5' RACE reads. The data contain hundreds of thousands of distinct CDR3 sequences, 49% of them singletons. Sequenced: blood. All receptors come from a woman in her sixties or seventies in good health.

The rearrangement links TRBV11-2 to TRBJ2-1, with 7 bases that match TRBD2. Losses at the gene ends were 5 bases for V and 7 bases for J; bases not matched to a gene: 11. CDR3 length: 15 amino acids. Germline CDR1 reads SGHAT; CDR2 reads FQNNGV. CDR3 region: CASSPGTKPGNEQFF. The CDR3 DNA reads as TGTGCCAGCAGCCCCGGGACTAAGCCGGGTAATGAGCAGTTCTTC.

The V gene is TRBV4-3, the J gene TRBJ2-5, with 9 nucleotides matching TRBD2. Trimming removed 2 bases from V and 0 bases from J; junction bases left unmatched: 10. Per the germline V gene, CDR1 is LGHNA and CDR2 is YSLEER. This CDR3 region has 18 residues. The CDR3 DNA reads TGCGCCAGCAGCCAACATATCCCCCGGACTAGCGACCAAGAGACCCAGTACTTC. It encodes CASSQHIPRTSDQETQYF.

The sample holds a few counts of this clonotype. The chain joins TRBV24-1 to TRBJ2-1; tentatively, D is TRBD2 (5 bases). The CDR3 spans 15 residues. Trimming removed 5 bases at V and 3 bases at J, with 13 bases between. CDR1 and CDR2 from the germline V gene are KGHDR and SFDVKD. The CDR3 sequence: CATSGRGGFYNEQFF. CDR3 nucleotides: TGTGCCACCAGTGGCCGAGGAGGCTTCTACAATGAGCAGTTCTTC.

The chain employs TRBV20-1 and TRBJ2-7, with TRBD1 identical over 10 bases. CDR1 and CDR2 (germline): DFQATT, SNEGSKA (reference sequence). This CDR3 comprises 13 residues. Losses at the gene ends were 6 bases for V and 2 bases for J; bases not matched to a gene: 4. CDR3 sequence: CSAPGQGPYEQYF. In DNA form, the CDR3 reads TGCAGTGCCCCGGGACAGGGGCCCTACGAGCAGTACTTC.

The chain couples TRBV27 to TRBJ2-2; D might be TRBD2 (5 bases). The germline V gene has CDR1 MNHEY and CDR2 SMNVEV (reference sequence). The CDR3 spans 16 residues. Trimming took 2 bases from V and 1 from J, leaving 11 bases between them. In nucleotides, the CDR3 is TGTGCCAGCAGTTTAAGGAGGCCGGGGAACACCGGGGAGCTGTTTTTT. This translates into CASSLRRPGNTGELFF.

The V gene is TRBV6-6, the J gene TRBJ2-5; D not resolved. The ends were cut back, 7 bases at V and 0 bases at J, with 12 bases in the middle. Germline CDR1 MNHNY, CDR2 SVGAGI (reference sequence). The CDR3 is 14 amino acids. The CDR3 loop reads CASKVPGDQETQYF. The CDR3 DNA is TGTGCCAGCAAGGTCCCTGGGGACCAAGAGACCCAGTACTTC.

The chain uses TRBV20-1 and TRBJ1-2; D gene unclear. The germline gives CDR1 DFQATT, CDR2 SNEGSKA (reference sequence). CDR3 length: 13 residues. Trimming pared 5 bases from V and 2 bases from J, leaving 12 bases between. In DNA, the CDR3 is TGCAGTGCTGTGCCGGCCCTGAACTATGGCTACACCTTC. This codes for CSAVPALNYGYTF.

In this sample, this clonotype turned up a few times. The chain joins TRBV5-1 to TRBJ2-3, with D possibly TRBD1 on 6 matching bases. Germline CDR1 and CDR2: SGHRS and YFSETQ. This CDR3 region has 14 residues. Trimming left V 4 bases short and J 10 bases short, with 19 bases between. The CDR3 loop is CASSLGTIESAQYF. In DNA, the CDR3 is TGCGCCAGCAGCCTCGGGACAATCGAGTCGGCGCAGTATTTT.

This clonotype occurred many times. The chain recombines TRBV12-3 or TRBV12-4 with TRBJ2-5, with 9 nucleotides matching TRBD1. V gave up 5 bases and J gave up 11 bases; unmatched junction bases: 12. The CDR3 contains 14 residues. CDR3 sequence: CASSEAGQGGEQYF. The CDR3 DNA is TGTGCCAGCAGTGAAGCGGGACAGGGAGGAGAGCAGTACTTC.

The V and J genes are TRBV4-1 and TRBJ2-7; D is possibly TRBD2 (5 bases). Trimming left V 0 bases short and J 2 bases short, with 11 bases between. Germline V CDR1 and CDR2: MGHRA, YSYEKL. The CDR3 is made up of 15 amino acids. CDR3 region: CASSQDSAEAYEQYF. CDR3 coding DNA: TGCGCCAGCAGCCAAGATTCAGCGGAGGCCTACGAGCAGTACTTC.

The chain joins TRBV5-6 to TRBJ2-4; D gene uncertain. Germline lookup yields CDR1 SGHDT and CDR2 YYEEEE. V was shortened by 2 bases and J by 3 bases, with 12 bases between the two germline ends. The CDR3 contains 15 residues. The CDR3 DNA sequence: TGTGCCAGCAGCTTACGCCGGTTAGACAAAAACATTCAGTACTTC. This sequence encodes CASSLRRLDKNIQYF.

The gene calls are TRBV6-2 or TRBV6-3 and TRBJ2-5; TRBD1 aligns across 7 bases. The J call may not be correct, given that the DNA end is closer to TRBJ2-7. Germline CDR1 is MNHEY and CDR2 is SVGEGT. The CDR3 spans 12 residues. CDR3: CASSQTGTEQYF. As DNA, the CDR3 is TGTGCCAGCAGCCAGACAGGGACCGAGCAGTACTTC.

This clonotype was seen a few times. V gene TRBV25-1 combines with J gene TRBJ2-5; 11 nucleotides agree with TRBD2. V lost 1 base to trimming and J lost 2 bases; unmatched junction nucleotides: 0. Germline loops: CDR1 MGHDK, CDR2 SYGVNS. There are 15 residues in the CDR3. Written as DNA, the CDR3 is TGTGCCAGCAGTGAATCTAGCGGGGGGCAAGAGACCCAGTACTTC. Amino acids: CASSESSGGQETQYF.

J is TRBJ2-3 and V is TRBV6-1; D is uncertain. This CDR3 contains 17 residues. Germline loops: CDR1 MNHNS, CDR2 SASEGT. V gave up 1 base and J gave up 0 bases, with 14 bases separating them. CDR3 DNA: TGTGCCAGCAGTGAAGAGGAGCCATACTTTAGCACAGATACGCAGTATTTT. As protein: CASSEEEPYFSTDTQYF.

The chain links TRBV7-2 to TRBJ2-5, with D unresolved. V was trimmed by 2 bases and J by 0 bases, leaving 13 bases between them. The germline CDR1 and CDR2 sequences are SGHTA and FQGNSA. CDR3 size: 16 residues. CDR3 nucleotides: TGTGCCAGCAGCTTAACGGCAGGAACGTACCAAGAGACCCAGTACTTC. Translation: CASSLTAGTYQETQYF. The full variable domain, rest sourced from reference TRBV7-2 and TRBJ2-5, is GAGVSQSPSNKVTEKGKDVELRCDPISGHTALYWYRQSLGQGLEFLIYFQGNSAPDKSGLPSDRFSAERTGGSVSTLTIQRTQQEDSAVYLCASSLTAGTYQETQYFGPGTRLLVL.

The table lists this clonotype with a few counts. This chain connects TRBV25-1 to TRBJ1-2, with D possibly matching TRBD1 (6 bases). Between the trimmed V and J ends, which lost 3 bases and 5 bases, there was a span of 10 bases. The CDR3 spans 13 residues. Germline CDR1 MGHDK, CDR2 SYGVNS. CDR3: CASSEGAEYGYTF. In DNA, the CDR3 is TGTGCCAGCAGTGAGGGGGCTGAATATGGCTACACCTTC.

CDR3 protein: CSAPPSLGMNTQYF. The CDR3 coding sequence is TGCAGTGCTCCTCCTAGCCTGGGTATGAATACGCAGTATTTT. This chain uses TRBV20-1 with TRBJ2-3; D possibly corresponds to TRBD2 (5 bases). Trimming took 5 bases from V and 7 from J, leaving 19 bases between them. CDR3 length: 14 amino acids. Germline values: CDR1 DFQATT, CDR2 SNEGSKA (reference sequence).

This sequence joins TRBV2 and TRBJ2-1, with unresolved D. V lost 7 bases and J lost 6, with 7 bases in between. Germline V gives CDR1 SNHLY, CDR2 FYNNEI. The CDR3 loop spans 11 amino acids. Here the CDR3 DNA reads TGTGCCAGCAATGTGGTCAATGAGCAGTTCTTC. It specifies CASNVVNEQFF.

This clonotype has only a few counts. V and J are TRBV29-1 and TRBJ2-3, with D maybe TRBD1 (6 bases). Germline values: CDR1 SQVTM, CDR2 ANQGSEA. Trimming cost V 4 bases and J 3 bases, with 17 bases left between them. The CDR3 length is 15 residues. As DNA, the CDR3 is TGCAGCGTTGTCTTCCCGGACAGCCCAACAGATACGCAGTATTTT. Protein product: CSVVFPDSPTDTQYF.

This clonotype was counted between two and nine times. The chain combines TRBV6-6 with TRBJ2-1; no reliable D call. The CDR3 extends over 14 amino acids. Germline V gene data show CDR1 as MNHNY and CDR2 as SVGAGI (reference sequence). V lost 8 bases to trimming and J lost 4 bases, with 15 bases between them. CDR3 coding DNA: TGTGCCAGCGAGGACCTTTCGGGTTACAATGAGCAGTTCTTC. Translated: CASEDLSGYNEQFF.

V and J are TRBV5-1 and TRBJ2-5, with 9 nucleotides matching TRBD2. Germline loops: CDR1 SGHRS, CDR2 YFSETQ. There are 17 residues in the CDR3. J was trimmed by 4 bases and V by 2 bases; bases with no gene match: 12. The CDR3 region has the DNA TGCGCCAGCAGCTTAAATATGGATAGCGGGAGAGCAGAGACCCAGTACTTC. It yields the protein CASSLNMDSGRAETQYF.

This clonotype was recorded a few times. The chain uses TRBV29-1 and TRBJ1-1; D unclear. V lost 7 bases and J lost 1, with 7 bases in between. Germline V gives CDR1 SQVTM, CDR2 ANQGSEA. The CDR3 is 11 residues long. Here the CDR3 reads CSGAENTEAFF. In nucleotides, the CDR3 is TGCAGCGGTGCCGAGAACACTGAAGCTTTCTTT.

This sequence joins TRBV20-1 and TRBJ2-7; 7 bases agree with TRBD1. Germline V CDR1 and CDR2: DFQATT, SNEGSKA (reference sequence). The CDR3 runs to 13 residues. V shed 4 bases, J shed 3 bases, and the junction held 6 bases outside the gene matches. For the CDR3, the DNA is TGCAGTGCTATCGGACAGGTTAACTACGAGCAGTACTTC. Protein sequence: CSAIGQVNYEQYF.

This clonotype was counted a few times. The CDR3 reads CSGGKGSNTEAFF. Here the CDR3 DNA reads TGCAGCGGGGGGAAAGGGTCTAACACTGAAGCTTTCTTT. The chain recombines TRBV29-1 with TRBJ1-1, with D maybe TRBD1 (5 bases). This CDR3 has 13 residues. V lost 7 bases to trimming and J lost 2 bases, with 14 bases between them. Germline CDR1 reads SQVTM; CDR2 reads ANQGSEA. Filled out from reference TRBV29-1 and TRBJ1-1, the complete variable domain reads SAVISQKPSRDICQRGTSLTIQCQVDSQVTMMFWYRQQPGQSLTLIATANQGSEATYESGFVIDKFPISRPNLTFSTLTVSNMSPEDSSIYLCSGGKGSNTEAFFGQGTRLTVV.

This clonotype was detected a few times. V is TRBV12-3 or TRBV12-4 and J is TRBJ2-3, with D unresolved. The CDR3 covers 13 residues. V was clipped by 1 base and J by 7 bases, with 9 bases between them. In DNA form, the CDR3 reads TGTGCCAGCAGTTTAGAGGCGGAGCATACGCAGTATTTT. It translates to CASSLEAEHTQYF.